The 6 T cell receptor beta chains reported below all come from one sample, sequenced in a study of CXCR4 blockade with PD-1 therapy in pancreatic cancer. Repertoires were generated with immunoSEQ multiplex PCR, while TCRdb's copy carries only in-frame clones and drops some. The sample contains some 4,500 clones, approximately 52% of which appear only once. Sample: tumor tissue. All receptors come from a human donor with pancreatic ductal adenocarcinoma.

The chain uses TRBV30 and TRBJ2-3; no reliable D call. CDR1 is GTSNPN, CDR2 SVGIG, per germline (reference sequence). Deletions cut 0 bases from V and 6 bases from J, with 4 bases between. CDR3 length equals 11 residues. Written as DNA, the CDR3 is TGTGCCTGGAGTGTCCTGGATACGCAGTATTTT. It translates to CAWSVLDTQYF. The full variable domain, rest sourced from reference TRBV30 and TRBJ2-3, is SQTIHQWPATLVQPVGSPLSLECTVEGTSNPNLYWYRQAAGRGLQLLFYSVGIGQISSEVPQNLSASRPQDRQFILSSKKLLLSDSGFYLCAWSVLDTQYFGPGTRLTVL.

V gene TRBV6-8 combines with J gene TRBJ2-3; 10 bases agree with TRBD2. There are 15 residues in the CDR3. CDR1 and CDR2 from the germline V gene are MNHGY and SAAAGT. J gave up 4 bases and V 6 bases, and 7 bases lay outside the gene matches. The CDR3 DNA reads TGTGCCAGCAGACTAAGCGGGAGGGCCTCAGATACGCAGTATTTT. It is translated as CASRLSGRASDTQYF.

Here the CDR3 reads CAWSPSRLGDTQYF. CDR3 DNA: TGTGCCTGGAGTCCATCTAGACTAGGGGATACGCAGTATTTT. The V call is TRBV30, the J call TRBJ2-3, with D tentatively TRBD2 (6 bases). The V gene's germline CDR1 is GTSNPN and CDR2 SVGIG (reference sequence). This CDR3 has 14 residues. The V end lost 2 bases, the J end lost 6 bases, and 15 bases lay between the germline ends.

V usage is TRBV28 and J usage is TRBJ2-7; no firm D call. The CDR3 loop spans 13 amino acids. V lost 8 bases and J lost 2, with 13 bases in between. Germline values: CDR1 MDHEN, CDR2 SYDVKM. CDR3 region: CASVTASTYEQYF. The CDR3 DNA sequence: TGTGCCAGCGTAACAGCATCAACCTACGAGCAGTACTTC.

This clone is a singleton in its sample. The gene calls are TRBV29-1 and TRBJ1-2; maybe TRBD1 (6 bases). The CDR3 is made up of 14 amino acids. The germline CDR1 and CDR2 sequences are SQVTM and ANQGSEA. With 5 bases removed from V and 4 bases from J, the gap between germline ends came to 17 bases. Written as DNA, the CDR3 is TGCAGCGTTCAAAGCGGACAGCGAACCTATGGCTACACCTTC. It codes for CSVQSGQRTYGYTF.

This clone is labeled large. Other DNA variants within this sample encode the same CDR3. The V gene is TRBV11-3, the J gene TRBJ2-1; 14 nucleotides match TRBD2. J was trimmed by 9 bases and V by 1 base; bases with no gene match: 5. CDR1 is SGHNT and CDR2 is YENEEA in the germline V gene. The CDR3 contains 16 residues. This chain's CDR3 is CASSLGTSGRSGEQFF. The CDR3 nucleotides are TGTGCCAGCAGCTTAGGGACTAGCGGGAGGAGCGGTGAGCAGTTCTTC. The variable domain in full, with the rest retrieved from reference TRBV11-3 and TRBJ2-1, is EAGVVQSPRYKIIEKKQPVAFWCNPISGHNTLYWYLQNLGQGPELLIRYENEEAVDDSQLPKDRFSAERLKGVDSTLKIQPAELGDSAVYLCASSLGTSGRSGEQFFGPGTRLTVL.